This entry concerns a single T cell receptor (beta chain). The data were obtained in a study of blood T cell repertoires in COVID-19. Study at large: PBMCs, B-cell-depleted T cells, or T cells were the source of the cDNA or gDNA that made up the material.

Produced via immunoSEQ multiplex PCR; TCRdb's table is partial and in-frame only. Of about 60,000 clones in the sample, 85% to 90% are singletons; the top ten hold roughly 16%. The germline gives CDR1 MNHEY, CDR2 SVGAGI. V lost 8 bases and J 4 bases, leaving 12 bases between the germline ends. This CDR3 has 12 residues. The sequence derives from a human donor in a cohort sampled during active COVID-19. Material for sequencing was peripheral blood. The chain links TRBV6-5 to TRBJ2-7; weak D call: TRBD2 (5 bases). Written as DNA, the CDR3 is TGTGCCAGCCGGGTGCGGGTGTACGAGCAGTACTTC. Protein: CASRVRVYEQYF.